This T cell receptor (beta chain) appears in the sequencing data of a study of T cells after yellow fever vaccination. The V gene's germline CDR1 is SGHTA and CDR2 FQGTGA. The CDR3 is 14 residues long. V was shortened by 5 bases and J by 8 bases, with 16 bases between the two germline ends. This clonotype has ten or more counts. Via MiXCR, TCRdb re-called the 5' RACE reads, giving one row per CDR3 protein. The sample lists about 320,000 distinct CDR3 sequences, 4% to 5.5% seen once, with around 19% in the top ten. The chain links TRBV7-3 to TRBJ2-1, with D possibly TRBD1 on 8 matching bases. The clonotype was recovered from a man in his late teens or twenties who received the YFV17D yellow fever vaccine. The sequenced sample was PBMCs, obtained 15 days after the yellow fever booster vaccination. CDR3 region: CASSKYTGGDEQFF. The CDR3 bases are TGTGCCAGCAGCAAATATACAGGGGGGGATGAGCAGTTCTTC.